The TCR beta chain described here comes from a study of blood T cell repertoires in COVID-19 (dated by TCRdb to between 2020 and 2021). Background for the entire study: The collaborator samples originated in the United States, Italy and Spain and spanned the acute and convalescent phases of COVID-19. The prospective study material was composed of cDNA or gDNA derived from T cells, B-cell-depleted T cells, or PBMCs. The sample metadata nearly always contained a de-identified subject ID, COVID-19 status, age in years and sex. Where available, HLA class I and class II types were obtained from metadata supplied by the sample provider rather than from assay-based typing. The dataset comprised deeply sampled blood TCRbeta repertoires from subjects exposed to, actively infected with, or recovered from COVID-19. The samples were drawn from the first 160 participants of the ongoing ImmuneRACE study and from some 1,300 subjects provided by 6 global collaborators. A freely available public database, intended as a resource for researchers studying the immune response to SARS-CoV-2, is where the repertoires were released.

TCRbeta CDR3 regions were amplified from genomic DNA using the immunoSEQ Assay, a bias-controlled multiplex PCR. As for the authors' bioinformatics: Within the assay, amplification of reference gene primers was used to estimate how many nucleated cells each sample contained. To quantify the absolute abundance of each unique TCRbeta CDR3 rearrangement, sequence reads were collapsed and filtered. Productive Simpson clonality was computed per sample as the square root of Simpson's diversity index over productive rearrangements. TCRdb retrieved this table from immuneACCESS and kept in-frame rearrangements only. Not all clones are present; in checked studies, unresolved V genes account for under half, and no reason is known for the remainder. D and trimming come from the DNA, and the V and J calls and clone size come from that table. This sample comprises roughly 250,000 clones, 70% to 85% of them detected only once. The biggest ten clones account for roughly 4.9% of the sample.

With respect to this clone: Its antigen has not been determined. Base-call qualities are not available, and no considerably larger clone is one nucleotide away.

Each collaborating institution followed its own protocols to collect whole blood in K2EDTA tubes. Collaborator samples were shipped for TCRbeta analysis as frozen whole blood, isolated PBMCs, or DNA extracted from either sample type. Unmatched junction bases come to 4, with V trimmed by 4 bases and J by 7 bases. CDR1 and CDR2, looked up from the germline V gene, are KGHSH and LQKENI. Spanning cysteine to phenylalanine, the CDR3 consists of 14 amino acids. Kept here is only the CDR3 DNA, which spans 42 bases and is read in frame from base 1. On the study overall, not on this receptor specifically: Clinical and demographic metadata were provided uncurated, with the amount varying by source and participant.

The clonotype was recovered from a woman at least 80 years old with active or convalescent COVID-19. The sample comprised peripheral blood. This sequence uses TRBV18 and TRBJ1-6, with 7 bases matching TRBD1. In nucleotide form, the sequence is TGTGCCAGCTCACGACAGGGTATGAATTCACCCCTCCACTTT. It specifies CASSRQGMNSPLHF. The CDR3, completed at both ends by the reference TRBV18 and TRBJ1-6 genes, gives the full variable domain NAGVMQNPRHLVRRRGQEARLRCSPMKGHSHVYWYRQLPEEGLKFMVYLQKENIIDESGMPKERFSAEFPKEGPSILRIQQVVRGDSAAYFCASSRQGMNSPLHFGNGTRLTVT.